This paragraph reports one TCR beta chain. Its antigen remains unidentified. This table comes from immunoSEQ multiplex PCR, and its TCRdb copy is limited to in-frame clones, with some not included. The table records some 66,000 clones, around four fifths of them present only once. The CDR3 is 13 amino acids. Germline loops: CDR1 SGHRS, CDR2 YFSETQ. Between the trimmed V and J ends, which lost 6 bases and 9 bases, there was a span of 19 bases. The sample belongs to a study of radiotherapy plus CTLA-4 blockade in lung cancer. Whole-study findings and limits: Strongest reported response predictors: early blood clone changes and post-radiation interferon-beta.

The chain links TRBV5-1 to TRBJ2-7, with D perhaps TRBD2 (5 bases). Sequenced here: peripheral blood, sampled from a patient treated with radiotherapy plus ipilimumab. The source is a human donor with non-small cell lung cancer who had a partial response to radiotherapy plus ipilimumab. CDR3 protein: CASTYEGVGGQYF. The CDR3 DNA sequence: TGCGCCAGCACCTACGAGGGAGTGGGCGGGCAGTACTTC.